Below are 16 T cell receptor beta chains sequenced from a single sample in a study of blood T cell repertoires in COVID-19. Clones were read by immunoSEQ multiplex PCR, and TCRdb kept only the in-frame ones, dropping some. The table records more than 120,000 clones, 75% to 90% of them present only once. Sample: PBMCs or T cells enriched from blood (not recorded which). The receptor source for this set is a man in his fifties or sixties in a cohort exposed to, infected with or recovered from COVID-19 (not recorded which).

The genes are TRBV5-1 and TRBJ2-1; 10 nucleotides match TRBD2. Looked up from germline, CDR1 is SGHRS and CDR2 is YFSETQ. Losses at the gene ends were 2 bases for V and 8 bases for J; bases not matched to a gene: 13. There are 17 residues in the CDR3. DNA of the CDR3: TGCGCCAGCAGCTTAAGCCTCACTAGCGGGATCCCCGATGAGCAGTTCTTC. Protein sequence: CASSLSLTSGIPDEQFF.

The chain links TRBV5-1 to TRBJ2-5; D is uncertain. V gave up 4 bases and J gave up 2 bases, with 12 bases separating them. Germline V gene sequence: CDR1 SGHRS, CDR2 YFSETQ. The CDR3 is 14 amino acids. The CDR3 reads CASSLVGTQETQYF. For the CDR3, the DNA is TGCGCCAGCAGCCTAGTCGGAACACAAGAGACCCAGTACTTC.

The gene calls are TRBV15 and TRBJ1-1; TRBD1 is a possible D gene (5 bases). There are 13 residues in the CDR3. Trimming removed 3 bases at V and 11 bases at J, with 16 bases between. Germline V gene lookup returns CDR1 LNHNV and CDR2 YYDKDF (reference sequence). The CDR3 spells CATSSSLPSGAFF. The DNA of the CDR3 is TGTGCCACCAGCAGCTCCCTGCCCTCAGGGGCTTTCTTT.

This clone was seen only once. The J gene is TRBJ1-6, the V gene TRBV5-1; tentatively, D is TRBD1 (5 bases). Deletions cut 0 bases from V and 7 bases from J, with 11 bases between. This CDR3 is built from 15 residues. The V gene's germline CDR1 is SGHRS and CDR2 YFSETQ. This chain's CDR3 is CASSLAAGGNSPLHF. CDR3 nucleotides: TGCGCCAGCAGCTTGGCTGCGGGGGGGAATTCACCCCTCCACTTT.

The sample holds a few counts of this clone. The rearrangement joins TRBV2 to TRBJ2-1; TRBD2 agrees at 10 bases. Unmatched junction bases numbered 4, after V lost 8 bases and J lost 6 bases. The CDR3 sequence is 13 residues long. CDR1 and CDR2 from the germline V gene are SNHLY and FYNNEI. The CDR3 sequence: CASQRGGSNEQFF. CDR3 DNA: TGTGCCAGCCAGCGGGGGGGCAGCAATGAGCAGTTCTTC.

Regarding this clone: Other nucleotide sequences in the sample specify the same CDR3. The J gene is TRBJ1-1, the V gene TRBV7-2, with no clear D. Deletions cut 2 bases from V and 1 base from J, with 8 bases between. Germline V CDR1 and CDR2: SGHTA, FQGNSA. This CDR3 has 14 amino acids. CDR3 sequence reads: CASSLLGGNTEAFF. The CDR3 DNA follows: TGTGCCAGCAGCTTACTCGGTGGGAACACTGAAGCTTTCTTT.

The chain links TRBV4-3 to TRBJ2-5; perhaps TRBD1 as D (6 bases). Germline V lookup: CDR1 LGHNA, CDR2 YSLEER. This CDR3 is built from 15 residues. V lost 0 bases and J lost 4, with 12 bases in between. This chain's CDR3 is CASSQEGAPLETQYF. CDR3 nucleotides: TGCGCCAGCAGCCAAGAGGGGGCCCCCCTAGAGACCCAGTACTTC.

The gene calls are TRBV9 and TRBJ2-7; 8 positions agree with TRBD1. Per the germline V gene, CDR1 is SGDLS and CDR2 is YYNGEE. The CDR3 is 15 residues long. V dropped 0 bases and J dropped 2; count of bases not matched to a gene: 4. The CDR3 is CASSVGQGTTYEQYF. Written as DNA, the CDR3 is TGTGCCAGCAGCGTAGGACAGGGGACAACCTACGAGCAGTACTTC.

The chain carries TRBV5-4 and TRBJ2-7; 11 bases agree with TRBD1. CDR1 is SGHNT, CDR2 YYREEE, per germline (reference sequence). The J segment lost 6 bases and the V segment lost 4 bases, leaving 9 bases of the junction unmatched. CDR3 length: 15 amino acids. CDR3 sequence reads: CASSTGQGARSEQYF. CDR3 DNA: TGTGCCAGCAGCACCGGACAGGGGGCAAGGAGCGAGCAGTACTTC.

J is TRBJ2-2 and V is TRBV15; 10 bases line up with TRBD1. With 8 bases clipped from V and 5 bases from J, the junction kept 5 bases outside the gene matches. Germline V gene sequence: CDR1 LNHNV, CDR2 YYDKDF (reference sequence). The CDR3 length is 14 residues. Here the CDR3 reads CATDPGQGTGELFF. In DNA, the CDR3 is TGTGCCACCGACCCGGGACAGGGGACCGGGGAGCTGTTTTTT.

The chain joins TRBV13 to TRBJ2-5, with 11 bases fitting TRBD2. CDR1 is PRHDT and CDR2 is FYEKMQ in the germline V gene (reference sequence). The V and J ends lost 5 bases and 9 bases, in that order; junction bases with no gene match: 11. CDR3 size: 15 residues. In DNA, the CDR3 is TGTGCCAGCAGCCGCCCGGGACTAGCGGTCAGGGCCCAGTACTTC. Translating gives CASSRPGLAVRAQYF. Full variable domain (missing parts from reference TRBV13 and TRBJ2-5): AAGVIQSPRHLIKEKRETATLKCYPIPRHDTVYWYQQGPGQDPQFLISFYEKMQSDKGSIPDRFSAQQFSDYHSELNMSSLELGDSALYFCASSRPGLAVRAQYFGPGTRLLVL.

The rearrangement links TRBV3-1 (or the pseudogene TRBV3-2) to TRBJ2-3, with 12 bases lining up with TRBD2. J gave up 2 bases and V 4 bases, and 19 bases lay outside the gene matches. The V gene's germline CDR1 is LGHDT and CDR2 YNNKEL (reference sequence). CDR3 length: 21 residues. As DNA, the CDR3 is TGTGCCAGCAGCCTTTCGACCCTATCTGGGACTAGCGGGCGACCCACAGATACGCAGTATTTT. Amino acid sequence: CASSLSTLSGTSGRPTDTQYF.

The gene calls are TRBV5-1 and TRBJ2-2, with 8 positions matching TRBD1. Germline V gene data show CDR1 as SGHRS and CDR2 as YFSETQ. The CDR3 is 14 residues long. For the CDR3, the DNA is TGCGCGACAAAGACAGGGGCCAACACCGGGGAGCTGTTTTTT. Protein product: CATKTGANTGELFF.

This clone was seen a few times. This chain joins TRBV19 and TRBJ2-2; TRBD1 matches at 8 bases. This CDR3 has 18 amino acids. Losses at the gene ends were 5 bases for V and 1 base for J; bases not matched to a gene: 12. The germline gives CDR1 LNHDA, CDR2 SQIVND (reference sequence). This chain's CDR3 is CASSFSTGVWGNTGELFF. CDR3 nucleotides: TGTGCCAGTAGTTTCTCGACAGGGGTATGGGGGAACACCGGGGAGCTGTTTTTT.

The chain employs TRBV10-3 and TRBJ2-2; 7 positions agree with TRBD2. The germline V gene has CDR1 ENHRY and CDR2 SYGVKD. The V segment lost 6 bases and the J segment 6 bases; nucleotides outside the gene matches: 4. The CDR3 runs to 13 residues. The CDR3 DNA sequence: TGTGCCATCAGAGGCGCGGGGGCCGGGGAGCTGTTTTTT. Its protein product is CAIRGAGAGELFF.

This clone was recorded once. The rearrangement links TRBV10-3 to TRBJ2-2; D unresolved. V dropped 6 bases and J dropped 5 bases, with 10 bases sitting between them. In germline, CDR1 is ENHRY, CDR2 SYGVKD. The CDR3 sequence is 13 residues long. CDR3 sequence: CAIRSSGTGELFF. The CDR3 DNA follows: TGTGCCATCAGGAGTTCAGGAACCGGGGAGCTGTTTTTT.